Listed here are 15 T cell receptor beta chains from one sample, sequenced in a study of T cells in Graves' hyperthyroidism and ophthalmopathy. Authors of the study amplified TCR beta CDR3 regions from RNA transcripts. A set of HTBI primers served as the primers for a first-round RT-PCR of the TCR CDR3. TCRdb fed the multiplex PCR reads into MiXCR, producing one record per CDR3 protein. The data show 500,000 to 650,000 distinct CDR3 sequences, over 15% seen once. Sequenced sample: blood. Receptors were obtained from a woman aged 18-29 years with Graves' ophthalmopathy.

This clonotype was found many times. This sequence joins TRBV27 and TRBJ1-1; D is unclear. Germline CDR1 reads MNHEY; CDR2 reads SMNVEV (reference sequence). V shed 2 bases and J shed 2 bases, with 9 bases lying between them. The CDR3 consists of 14 residues. CDR3 sequence reads: CASSLREFNTEAFF. The CDR3 bases are TGTGCCAGCAGTTTAAGGGAATTCAACACTGAAGCTTTCTTT.

The chain combines TRBV2 with TRBJ2-6; 13 bases are shared with TRBD2. CDR1 is SNHLY and CDR2 is FYNNEI in the germline V gene. The CDR3 has 18 amino acids. V gave up 6 bases and J gave up 2 bases; unmatched junction bases: 7. The CDR3 loop is CASRELAGGPTGANVLTF. The CDR3 region has the DNA TGTGCCAGCAGGGAACTAGCGGGAGGGCCCACTGGGGCCAACGTCCTGACTTTC. Variable domain in full (rest from reference TRBV2 and TRBJ2-6): EPEVTQTPSHQVTQMGQEVILRCVPISNHLYFYWYRQILGQKVEFLVSFYNNEISEKSEIFDDQFSVERPDGSNFTLKIRSTKLEDSAMYFCASRELAGGPTGANVLTFGAGSRLTVL.

The chain couples TRBV5-1 to TRBJ2-2, with D perhaps given as TRBD1 or TRBD2 (5 bases each). Trimming stripped 2 bases from V and 5 bases from J, with 13 bases between. The CDR3 runs to 15 residues. Looked up from germline, CDR1 is SGHRS and CDR2 is YFSETQ. In DNA, the CDR3 is TGCGCCAGCAGCTTCCCAGGGAGAGGTACCGGGGAGCTGTTTTTT. Encoded protein: CASSFPGRGTGELFF.

This clonotype was detected only a few times. The chain joins TRBV20-1 to TRBJ2-4; the D gene is possibly TRBD2 (5 bases). The V end was cut by 7 bases, the J end by 0 bases, with 13 bases between. Germline CDR1 and CDR2: DFQATT and SNEGSKA (reference sequence). CDR3 length equals 14 residues. The CDR3 nucleotides read TGCAGTGGGGCGGGCAGACTAGCCAAAAACATTCAGTACTTC. As protein: CSGAGRLAKNIQYF.

At least ten counts were recorded for this clonotype. The gene calls are TRBV6-1 and TRBJ2-1; TRBD2 aligns across 13 bases. Germline V gene data show CDR1 as MNHNS and CDR2 as SASEGT. CDR3 length: 15 residues. V was clipped by 5 bases and J by 7 bases; unmatched bases: 5. CDR3 sequence reads: CASSPPGLAGNEQFF. The CDR3 nucleotides are TGTGCCAGCAGTCCCCCGGGACTAGCGGGGAATGAGCAGTTCTTC.

This clonotype was seen just once. The chain has TRBV6-2 or TRBV6-3 and TRBJ2-1; 8 bases are shared with TRBD1. After removal of 6 bases from V and 5 bases from J, the junction contained 9 bases not matched to a gene. This CDR3 comprises 15 residues. Germline V lookup: CDR1 MNHEY, CDR2 SVGEGT. The CDR3 DNA sequence: TGTGCCAGCAGCGTCTCCGGGACAGGCAACAATGAGCAGTTCTTC. Protein sequence: CASSVSGTGNNEQFF.

This clonotype was picked up many times. The genes are TRBV30 and TRBJ1-5, with 7 bases matching TRBD1. The CDR3 is 14 residues long. V was pared by 2 bases and J by 3 bases, with 4 bases of the junction left unmatched. In germline, CDR1 is GTSNPN, CDR2 SVGIG (reference sequence). CDR3 loop: CAWSRDRDNQPQHF. DNA for the CDR3: TGTGCCTGGAGTCGTGACAGGGACAATCAGCCCCAGCATTTT.

This clonotype was found many times. This chain joins TRBV7-3 and TRBJ1-1; 9 bases agree with TRBD1. Germline CDR1 and CDR2: SGHTA and FQGTGA. After removal of 3 bases from V and 5 bases from J, the junction contained 7 bases not matched to a gene. There are 15 residues in the CDR3. The CDR3 sequence is CASSFGQGIRTEAFF. In DNA, the CDR3 is TGTGCCAGCAGCTTTGGACAGGGGATCAGGACTGAAGCTTTCTTT.

This clonotype was observed many times. This chain uses TRBV5-1 with TRBJ2-7; D ambiguous. The ends were cut back, 0 bases at V and 3 bases at J, with 13 bases in the middle. Germline V CDR1 and CDR2: SGHRS, YFSETQ. CDR3 size: 15 residues. Written as DNA, the CDR3 is TGCGCCAGCAGCTTGGAGCCAAACCAGGTCTACGAGCAGTACTTC. Translation: CASSLEPNQVYEQYF. The full variable domain, in which reference TRBV5-1 and TRBJ2-7 provide the parts outside the CDR3, is KAGVTQTPRYLIKTRGQQVTLSCSPISGHRSVSWYQQTPGQGLQFLFEYFSETQRNKGNFPGRFSGRQFSNSRSEMNVSTLELGDSALYLCASSLEPNQVYEQYFGPGTRLTVT.

This clonotype was seen a few times. V usage is TRBV10-3 and J usage is TRBJ1-1; D call uncertain. V lost 0 bases and J lost 1, with 9 bases in between. CDR3 length: 15 amino acids. CDR1 ENHRY and CDR2 SYGVKD come from the germline V gene. CDR3 amino acids: CAISESGHGNTEAFF. CDR3 in DNA: TGTGCCATCAGTGAGTCGGGCCACGGGAACACTGAAGCTTTCTTT.

This clonotype was observed many times. The chain links TRBV27 to TRBJ1-1; D gene uncertain. The V end was cut by 2 bases, the J end by 1 base, with 8 bases between. The CDR3 loop spans 14 amino acids. Looked up from germline, CDR1 is MNHEY and CDR2 is SMNVEV (reference sequence). CDR3 sequence: CASSLGLSNTEAFF. The DNA for the CDR3 is TGTGCCAGCAGTTTAGGACTGTCGAACACTGAAGCTTTCTTT.

This clonotype came up many times. This sequence joins TRBV7-2 and TRBJ2-7; D is perhaps TRBD2 (5 bases). V gave up 1 base and J gave up 3 bases, with 10 bases separating them. The CDR3 has 14 residues. The germline gives CDR1 SGHTA, CDR2 FQGNSA. CDR3 protein: CASSLEVRGYEQYF. DNA for the CDR3: TGTGCCAGCAGCTTAGAAGTTCGGGGCTACGAGCAGTACTTC.

The CDR3 bases are TGTGCCTGGAGTGTCGATATTAATAATTTGTTCTTC. This translates into CAWSVDINNLFF. This chain links TRBV30 with TRBJ2-1, with unresolved D. CDR1 is GTSNPN, CDR2 SVGIG, per germline (reference sequence). V was clipped by 0 bases and J by 15 bases, with 15 bases between them. The CDR3 is made up of 12 amino acids.

This clonotype was detected ten times or more. The rearrangement joins TRBV11-2 to TRBJ2-7, with 7 bases matching TRBD1. This CDR3 region has 14 residues. The J segment lost 2 bases and the V segment lost 5 bases, leaving 6 bases of the junction unmatched. The V gene's germline CDR1 is SGHAT and CDR2 FQNNGV. The CDR3 loop reads CASSPGGQTYEQYF. The DNA for the CDR3 is TGTGCCAGCAGCCCAGGGGGACAAACCTACGAGCAGTACTTC.

This clonotype was recorded at least ten times. The V gene is TRBV5-1, the J gene TRBJ2-3; 9 nucleotides agree with TRBD1. After removal of 0 bases from V and 0 bases from J, the junction contained 5 bases not matched to a gene. The CDR3 covers 17 residues. Germline loops: CDR1 SGHRS, CDR2 YFSETQ. The CDR3 DNA reads TGCGCCAGCAGCTTGGGGGACAGGGCCGACAGCACAGATACGCAGTATTTT. This codes for CASSLGDRADSTDTQYF.